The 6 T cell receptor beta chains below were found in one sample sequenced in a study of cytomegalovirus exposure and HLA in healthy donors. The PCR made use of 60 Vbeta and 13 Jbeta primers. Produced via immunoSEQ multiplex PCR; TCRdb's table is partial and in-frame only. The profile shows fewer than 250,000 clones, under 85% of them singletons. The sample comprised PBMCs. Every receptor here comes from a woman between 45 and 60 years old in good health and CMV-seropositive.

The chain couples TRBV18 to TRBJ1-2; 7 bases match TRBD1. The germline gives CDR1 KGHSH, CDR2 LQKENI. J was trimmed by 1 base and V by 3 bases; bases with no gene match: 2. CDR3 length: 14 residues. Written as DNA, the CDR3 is TGTGCCAGCTCACCCTGGGACAGTAACTATGGCTACACCTTC. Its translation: CASSPWDSNYGYTF.

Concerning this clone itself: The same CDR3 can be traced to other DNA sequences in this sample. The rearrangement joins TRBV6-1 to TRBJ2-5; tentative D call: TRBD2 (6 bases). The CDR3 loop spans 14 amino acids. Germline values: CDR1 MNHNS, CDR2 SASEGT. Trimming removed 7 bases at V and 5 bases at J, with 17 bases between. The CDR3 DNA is TGTGCCAGCACCGAGGGAGGAGGTTATGAGACCCAGTACTTC. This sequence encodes CASTEGGGYETQYF.

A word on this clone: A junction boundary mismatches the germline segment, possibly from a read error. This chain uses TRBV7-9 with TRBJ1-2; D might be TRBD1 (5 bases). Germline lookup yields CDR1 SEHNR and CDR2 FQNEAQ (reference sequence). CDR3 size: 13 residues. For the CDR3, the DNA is TGTTCCAGCAGCAAAATCCAGGGTTATGGCTACACCTTC. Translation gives CSSSKIQGYGYTF.

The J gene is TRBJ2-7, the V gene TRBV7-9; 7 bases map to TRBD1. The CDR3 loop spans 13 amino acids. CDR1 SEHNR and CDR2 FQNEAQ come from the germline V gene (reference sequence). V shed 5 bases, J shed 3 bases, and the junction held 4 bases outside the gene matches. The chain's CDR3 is CASSLGQDYEQYF. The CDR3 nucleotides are TGTGCCAGCAGCCTCGGACAGGACTACGAGCAGTACTTC. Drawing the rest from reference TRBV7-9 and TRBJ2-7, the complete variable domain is DTGVSQNPRHKITKRGQNVTFRCDPISEHNRLYWYRQTLGQGPEFLTYFQNEAQLEKSRLLSDRFSAERPKGSFSTLEIQRTEQGDSAMYLCASSLGQDYEQYFGPGTRLTVT.

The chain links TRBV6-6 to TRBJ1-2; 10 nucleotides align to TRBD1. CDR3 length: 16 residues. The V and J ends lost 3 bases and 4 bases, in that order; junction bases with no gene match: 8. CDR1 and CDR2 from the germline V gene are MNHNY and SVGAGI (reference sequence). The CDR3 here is CASSYDGQGDGYGYTF. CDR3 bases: TGTGCCAGCAGTTATGATGGACAGGGGGACGGCTATGGCTACACCTTC.

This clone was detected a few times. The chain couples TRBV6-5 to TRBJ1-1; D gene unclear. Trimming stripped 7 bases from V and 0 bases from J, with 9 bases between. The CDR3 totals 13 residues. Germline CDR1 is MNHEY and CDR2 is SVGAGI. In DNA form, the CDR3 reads TGTGCCAGCAAGCGGATCATGAACACTGAAGCTTTCTTT. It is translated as CASKRIMNTEAFF.